This TCR beta chain was recorded in a study of blood T cells in healthy people across ages. Study-wide findings and caveats: Naive T cell percentage showed a strong correlation with TCR beta diversity.

A second PCR, run for roughly 7 to 12 cycles, used a sample-barcoded 5' primer plus a J-beta primer mix. Each cDNA molecule carried a tag from a template-switch adaptor that contained 12 random nucleotides. Per sample, CDR3-containing paired-end reads numbered at least 3 million. From the 5' RACE reads, TCRdb called clonotypes with MiXCR, one entry per CDR3 protein. The sample has roughly 800,000 distinct CDR3 sequences, 55% to 75% seen once; the top ten hold approximately 21%. Notes on this clonotype: Its cognate antigen is unknown.

This receptor was obtained from a man between 25 and 39 years old in good health. What was sequenced was blood.

Here the CDR3 DNA reads TGTGCTAGTGGTTTGGACGGGGGGAACCACGGAGCCAAAAACATTCAGTACTTC. Encoded protein: CASGLDGGNHGAKNIQYF. This chain connects TRBV12-5 to TRBJ2-4; the match to TRBD2 covers 7 bases. The CDR3 extends over 18 amino acids. V gave up 1 base and J gave up 0 bases; unmatched junction bases: 9. The germline V gene encodes CDR1 LGHNT and CDR2 FRNRAP.